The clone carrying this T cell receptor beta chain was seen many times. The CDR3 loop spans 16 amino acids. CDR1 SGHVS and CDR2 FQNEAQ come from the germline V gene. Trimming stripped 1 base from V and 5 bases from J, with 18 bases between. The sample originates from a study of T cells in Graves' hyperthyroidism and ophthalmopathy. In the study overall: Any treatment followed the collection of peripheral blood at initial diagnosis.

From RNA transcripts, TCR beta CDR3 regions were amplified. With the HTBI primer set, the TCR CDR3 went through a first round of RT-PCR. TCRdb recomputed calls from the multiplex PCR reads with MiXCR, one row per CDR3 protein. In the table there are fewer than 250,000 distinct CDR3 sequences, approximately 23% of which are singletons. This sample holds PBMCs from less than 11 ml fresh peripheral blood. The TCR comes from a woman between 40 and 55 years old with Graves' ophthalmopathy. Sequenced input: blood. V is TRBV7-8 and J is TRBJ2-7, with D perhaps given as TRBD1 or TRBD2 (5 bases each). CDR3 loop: CASSLGPGTPGDEQYF. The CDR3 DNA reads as TGTGCCAGCAGCTTAGGCCCCGGGACCCCCGGGGACGAGCAGTACTTC.